This T cell receptor (beta chain) was observed in a study of blood T cell repertoires in COVID-19. Study-wide context: COVID-19 samples, acute and convalescent, were from the United States, Italy and Spain.

Some clones are missing from TCRdb's copy, which holds only in-frame ones; the method was immunoSEQ multiplex PCR. The profile shows 75,000 or so clones, 75% to 90% of them singletons. J gave up 4 bases and V 5 bases, and 6 bases lay outside the gene matches. The germline V gene encodes CDR1 SNHLY and CDR2 FYNNEI. This CDR3 region has 15 residues. The genes are TRBV2 and TRBJ1-5, with 9 bases lining up with TRBD1. This clonotype originated in a man aged 55 to 70 with active or convalescent COVID-19. Material: peripheral blood. The CDR3 DNA reads as TGTGCCAGCAGTAATCCGGGACAGGGAAATCAGCCCCAGCATTTT. Its translation: CASSNPGQGNQPQHF.